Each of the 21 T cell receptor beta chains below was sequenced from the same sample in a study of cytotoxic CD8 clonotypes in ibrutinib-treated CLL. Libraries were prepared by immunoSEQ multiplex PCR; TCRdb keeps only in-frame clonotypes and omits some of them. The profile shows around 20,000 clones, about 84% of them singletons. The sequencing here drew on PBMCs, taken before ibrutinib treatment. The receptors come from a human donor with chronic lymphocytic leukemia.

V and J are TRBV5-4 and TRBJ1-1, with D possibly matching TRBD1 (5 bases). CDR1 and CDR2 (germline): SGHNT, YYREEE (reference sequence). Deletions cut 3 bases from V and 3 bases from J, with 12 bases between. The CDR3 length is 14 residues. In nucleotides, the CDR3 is TGTGCCAGCAGCTCCGCTAGAGGGGACACTGAAGCTTTCTTT. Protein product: CASSSARGDTEAFF.

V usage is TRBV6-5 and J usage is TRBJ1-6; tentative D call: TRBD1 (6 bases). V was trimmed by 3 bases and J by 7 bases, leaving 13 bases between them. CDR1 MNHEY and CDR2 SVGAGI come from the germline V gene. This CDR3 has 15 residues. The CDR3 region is CASSYPTGKNSPLHF. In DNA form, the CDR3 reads TGTGCCAGCAGTTATCCTACAGGGAAGAATTCACCCCTCCACTTT.

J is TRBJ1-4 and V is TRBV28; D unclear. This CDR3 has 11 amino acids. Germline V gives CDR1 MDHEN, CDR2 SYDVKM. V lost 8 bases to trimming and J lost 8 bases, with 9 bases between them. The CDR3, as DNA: TGTGCCAGCGGGGAGAGGGAAAAACTGTTTTTT. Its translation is CASGEREKLFF. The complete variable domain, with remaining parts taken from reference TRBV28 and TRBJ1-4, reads DVKVTQSSRYLVKRTGEKVFLECVQDMDHENMFWYRQDPGLGLRLIYFSYDVKMKEKGDIPEGYSVSREKKERFSLILESASTNQTSMYLCASGEREKLFFGSGTQLSVL.

The CDR3 nucleotides read TGTGCCAGCTCACCACTGTACTGGGACAGGGATTCAACCTACGAGCAGTACTTC. Translated: CASSPLYWDRDSTYEQYF. The J gene is TRBJ2-7, the V gene TRBV18; 9 bases map to TRBD1. Trimming removed 1 base from V and 2 bases from J; junction bases left unmatched: 12. The germline V gene encodes CDR1 KGHSH and CDR2 LQKENI. CDR3 length: 18 amino acids.

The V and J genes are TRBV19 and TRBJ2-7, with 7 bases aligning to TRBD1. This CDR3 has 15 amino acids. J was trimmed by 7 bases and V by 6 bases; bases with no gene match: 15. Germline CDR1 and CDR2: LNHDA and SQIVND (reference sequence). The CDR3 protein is CASRASGTEPLEQYF. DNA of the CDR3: TGTGCCAGTAGAGCTTCCGGGACAGAGCCGTTAGAGCAGTACTTC.

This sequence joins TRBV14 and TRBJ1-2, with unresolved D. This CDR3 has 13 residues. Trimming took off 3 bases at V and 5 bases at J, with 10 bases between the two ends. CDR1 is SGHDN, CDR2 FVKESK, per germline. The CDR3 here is CASSQADPYGYTF. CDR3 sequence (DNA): TGTGCCAGCAGCCAGGCAGACCCGTATGGCTACACCTTC. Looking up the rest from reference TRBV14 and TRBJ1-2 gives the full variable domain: EAGVTQFPSHSVIEKGQTVTLRCDPISGHDNLYWYRRVMGKEIKFLLHFVKESKQDESGMPNNRFLAERTGGTYSTLKVQPAELEDSGVYFCASSQADPYGYTFGSGTRLTVV.

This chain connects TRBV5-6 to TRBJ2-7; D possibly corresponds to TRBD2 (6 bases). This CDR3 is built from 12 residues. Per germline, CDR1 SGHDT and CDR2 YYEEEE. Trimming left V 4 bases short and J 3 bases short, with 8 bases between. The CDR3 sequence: CASSPGDYEQYF. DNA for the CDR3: TGTGCCAGCAGCCCGGGGGACTACGAGCAGTACTTC.

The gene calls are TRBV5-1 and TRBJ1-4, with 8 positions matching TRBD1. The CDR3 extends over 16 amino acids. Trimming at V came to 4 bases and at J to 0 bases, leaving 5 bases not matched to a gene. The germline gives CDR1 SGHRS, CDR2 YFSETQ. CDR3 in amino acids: CASSAYRGSTNEKLFF. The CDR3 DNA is TGCGCCAGCAGCGCGTACAGGGGGTCAACTAATGAAAAACTGTTTTTT. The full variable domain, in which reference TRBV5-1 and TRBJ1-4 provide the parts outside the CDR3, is KAGVTQTPRYLIKTRGQQVTLSCSPISGHRSVSWYQQTPGQGLQFLFEYFSETQRNKGNFPGRFSGRQFSNSRSEMNVSTLELGDSALYLCASSAYRGSTNEKLFFGSGTQLSVL.

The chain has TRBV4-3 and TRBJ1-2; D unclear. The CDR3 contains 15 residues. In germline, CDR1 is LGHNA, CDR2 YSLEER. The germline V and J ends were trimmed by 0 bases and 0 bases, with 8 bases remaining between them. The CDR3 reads CASSQDEVSNYGYTF. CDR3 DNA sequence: TGCGCCAGCAGCCAAGATGAGGTTTCTAACTATGGCTACACCTTC.

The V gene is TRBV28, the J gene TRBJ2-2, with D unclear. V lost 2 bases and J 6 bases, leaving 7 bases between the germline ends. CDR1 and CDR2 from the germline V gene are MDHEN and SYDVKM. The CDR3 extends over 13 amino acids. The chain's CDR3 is CASSLGDAGELFF. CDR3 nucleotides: TGTGCCAGCAGTTTAGGGGATGCCGGGGAGCTGTTTTTT.

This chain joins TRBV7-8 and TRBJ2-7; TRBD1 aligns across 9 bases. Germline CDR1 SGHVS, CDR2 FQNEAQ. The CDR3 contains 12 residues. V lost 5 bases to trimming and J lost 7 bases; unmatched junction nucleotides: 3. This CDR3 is CASSETGGEQYF. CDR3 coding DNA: TGTGCCAGCAGCGAGACAGGGGGAGAGCAGTACTTC.

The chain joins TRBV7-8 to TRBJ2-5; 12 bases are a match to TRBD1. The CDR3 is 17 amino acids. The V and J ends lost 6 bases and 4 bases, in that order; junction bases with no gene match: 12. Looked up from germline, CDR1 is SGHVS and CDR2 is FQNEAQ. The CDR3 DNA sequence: TGTGCCAGCAGTTCCCCAATCTGGGACAGGGGGCGAGAGACCCAGTACTTC. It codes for CASSSPIWDRGRETQYF. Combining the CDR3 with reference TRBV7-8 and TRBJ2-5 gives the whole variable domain GAGVSQSPRYKVAKRGQDVALRCDPISGHVSLFWYQQALGQGPEFLTYFQNEAQLDKSGLPSDRFFAERPEGSVSTLKIQRTQQEDSAVYLCASSSPIWDRGRETQYFGPGTRLLVL.

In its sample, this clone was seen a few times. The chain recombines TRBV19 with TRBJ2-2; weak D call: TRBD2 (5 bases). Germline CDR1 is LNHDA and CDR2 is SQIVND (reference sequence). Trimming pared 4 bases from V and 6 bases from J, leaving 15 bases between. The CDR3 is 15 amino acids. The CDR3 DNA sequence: TGTGCCAGTAGTACTAGCCGCAGAACCGCCGGGGAGCTGTTTTTT. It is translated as CASSTSRRTAGELFF.

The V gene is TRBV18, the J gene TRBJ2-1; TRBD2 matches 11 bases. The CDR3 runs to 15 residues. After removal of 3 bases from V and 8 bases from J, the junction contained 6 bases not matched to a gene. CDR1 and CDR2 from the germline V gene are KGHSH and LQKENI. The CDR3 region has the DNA TGTGCCAGCTCACCCGTAGCGGGGGGGATGGATGAGCAGTTCTTC. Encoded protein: CASSPVAGGMDEQFF.

This CDR3 is CASSDGGSGSYNEQFF. The CDR3 nucleotides are TGCGCCAGCAGTGATGGAGGGTCCGGCTCCTACAATGAGCAGTTCTTC. V is TRBV10-1 and J is TRBJ2-1; D may be TRBD2 (6 bases). Germline-derived CDR1 and CDR2 are WNHNN and SYGVQD (reference sequence). CDR3 size: 16 residues. V gave up 3 bases and J gave up 0 bases, with 12 bases separating them.

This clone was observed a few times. The CDR3 DNA reads TGTGCCAGCAGTCCGGGACTAGCGGGGTGGAAGACCCAGTACTTC. Protein sequence: CASSPGLAGWKTQYF. The V gene is TRBV2, the J gene TRBJ2-5; 13 bases map to TRBD2. Germline CDR1 reads SNHLY; CDR2 reads FYNNEI. Losses at the gene ends were 5 bases for V and 6 bases for J; bases not matched to a gene: 6. The CDR3 runs 15 residues. Complete variable domain (other parts from reference TRBV2 and TRBJ2-5): EPEVTQTPSHQVTQMGQEVILRCVPISNHLYFYWYRQILGQKVEFLVSFYNNEISEKSEIFDDQFSVERPDGSNFTLKIRSTKLEDSAMYFCASSPGLAGWKTQYFGPGTRLLVL.

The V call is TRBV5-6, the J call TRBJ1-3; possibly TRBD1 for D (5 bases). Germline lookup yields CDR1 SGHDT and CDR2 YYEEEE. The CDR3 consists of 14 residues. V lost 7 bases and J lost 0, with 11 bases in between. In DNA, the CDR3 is TGTGCCAGCTCGGGACTGAACTCTGGAAACACCATATATTTT. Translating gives CASSGLNSGNTIYF.

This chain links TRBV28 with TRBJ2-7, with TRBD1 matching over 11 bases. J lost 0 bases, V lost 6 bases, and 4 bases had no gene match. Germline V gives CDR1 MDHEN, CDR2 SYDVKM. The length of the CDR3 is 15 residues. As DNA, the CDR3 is TGTGCCAGCAGACGGGACAGGGGGAGCTCCTACGAGCAGTACTTC. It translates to CASRRDRGSSYEQYF.

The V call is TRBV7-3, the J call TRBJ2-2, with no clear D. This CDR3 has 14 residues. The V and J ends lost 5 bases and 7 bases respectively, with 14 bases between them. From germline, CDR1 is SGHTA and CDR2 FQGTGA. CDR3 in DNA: TGTGCCAGCAGCCTATCCATCTTGGGCGGGGAGCTGTTTTTT. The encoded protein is CASSLSILGGELFF.

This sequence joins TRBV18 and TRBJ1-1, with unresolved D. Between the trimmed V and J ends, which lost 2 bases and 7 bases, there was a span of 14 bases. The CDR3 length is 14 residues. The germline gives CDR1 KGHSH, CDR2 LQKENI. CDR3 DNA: TGTGCCAGCTCACCAGAGAGGGTCAGCGGTGAAGCTTTCTTT. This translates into CASSPERVSGEAFF.

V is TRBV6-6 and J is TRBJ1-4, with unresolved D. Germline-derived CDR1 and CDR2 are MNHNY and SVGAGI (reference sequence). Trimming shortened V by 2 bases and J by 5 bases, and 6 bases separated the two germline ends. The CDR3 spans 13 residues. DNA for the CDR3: TGTGCCAGCAGTTACGTGAAGAATGAAAAACTGTTTTTT. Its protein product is CASSYVKNEKLFF.